Below, one TCR beta chain is given with its context. Its antigen is unidentified. The sample comes from a study of T cell responses to AZD1222 COVID-19 vaccine. Study results and caveats: Only after the peak T cell response were repertoires sampled.

The CDR3 length is 16 residues. V shed 0 bases, J shed 6 bases, and the junction held 9 bases outside the gene matches. Germline V gene lookup returns CDR1 MNHEY and CDR2 SVGAGI. Data came from immunoSEQ multiplex PCR; TCRdb stores just in-frame clones and leaves some out. This table holds 150,000 to 200,000 clones, around 90% found once. The clonotype originates from an adult who received the AZD1222 COVID-19 vaccine. The chain uses TRBV6-5 and TRBJ1-2; TRBD1 matches 8 bases. Sample: peripheral blood, taken 28 days after the second AZD1222 dose. The CDR3 nucleotides read TGTGCCAGCAGTTACTCAGCCGGACAGGGAACGCATGGCTACACCTTC. Residues: CASSYSAGQGTHGYTF.